This TCR beta chain was captured in a study of CD8 T cells in ankylosing spondylitis. Deletions cut 7 bases from V and 2 bases from J, with 15 bases between. Germline CDR1 is SNHLY and CDR2 is FYNNEI. The CDR3 is made up of 14 amino acids. This clonotype was detected once. What it binds is not known. Study outcomes and limitations: Within ankylosing spondylitis blood, a TCR beta motif made up of eight or nine highly homologous variants appeared to be characteristic.

By quantitative 5'-RACE with molecular barcodes, the TCR beta libraries were made. Each CDR3 protein is one row after TCRdb ran MiXCR on the 5' RACE reads. The profile shows about 440,000 distinct CDR3 sequences, 17% of them singletons. The receptor comes from a male donor with ankylosing spondylitis. The chain carries TRBV2 and TRBJ2-7; possible D gene TRBD1, 6 bases. Sequencing used blood, either unsorted or a sorted T cell fraction (not recorded which). CDR3 region: CASKAGAQTYEQYF. Here the CDR3 DNA reads TGTGCCAGCAAGGCAGGGGCCCAAACCTACGAGCAGTACTTC. The whole variable domain, remainder taken from reference TRBV2 and TRBJ2-7, is EPEVTQTPSHQVTQMGQEVILRCVPISNHLYFYWYRQILGQKVEFLVSFYNNEISEKSEIFDDQFSVERPDGSNFTLKIRSTKLEDSAMYFCASKAGAQTYEQYFGPGTRLTVT.